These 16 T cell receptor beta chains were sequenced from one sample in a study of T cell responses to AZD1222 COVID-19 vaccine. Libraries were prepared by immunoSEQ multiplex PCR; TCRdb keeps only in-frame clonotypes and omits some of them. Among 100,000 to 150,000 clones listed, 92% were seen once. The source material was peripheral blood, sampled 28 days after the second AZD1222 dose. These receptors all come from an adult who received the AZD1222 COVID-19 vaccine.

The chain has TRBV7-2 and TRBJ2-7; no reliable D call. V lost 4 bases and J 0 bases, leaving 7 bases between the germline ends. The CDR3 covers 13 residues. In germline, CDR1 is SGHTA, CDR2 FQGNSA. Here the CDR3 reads CASSYDISYEQYF. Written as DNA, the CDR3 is TGTGCCAGCAGCTACGACATCTCCTACGAGCAGTACTTC.

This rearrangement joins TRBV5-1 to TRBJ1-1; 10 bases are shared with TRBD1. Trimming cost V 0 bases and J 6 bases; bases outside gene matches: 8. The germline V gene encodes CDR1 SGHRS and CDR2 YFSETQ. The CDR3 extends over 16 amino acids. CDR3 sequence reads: CASSLGGTGDSAEAFF. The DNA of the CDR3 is TGCGCCAGCAGCTTGGGCGGGACAGGGGATAGCGCTGAAGCTTTCTTT.

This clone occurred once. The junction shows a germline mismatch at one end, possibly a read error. CDR3: CASSLVTSGRAGVF. The CDR3, as DNA: TGTGCCAGCAGCTTAGTGACTAGCGGGAGGGCCGGGGTCTTC. The gene calls are TRBV7-8 and TRBJ2-1; 14 bases align to TRBD2. The CDR3 contains 14 residues. CDR1 SGHVS and CDR2 FQNEAQ come from the germline V gene.

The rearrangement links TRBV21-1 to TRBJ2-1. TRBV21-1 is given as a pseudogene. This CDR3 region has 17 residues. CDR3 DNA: TGTGCCAGCAGCAACCCTGGCGGAGTTTTTACGGGCGATGAGCAGTTCTTC. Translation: CASSNPGGVFTGDEQFF.

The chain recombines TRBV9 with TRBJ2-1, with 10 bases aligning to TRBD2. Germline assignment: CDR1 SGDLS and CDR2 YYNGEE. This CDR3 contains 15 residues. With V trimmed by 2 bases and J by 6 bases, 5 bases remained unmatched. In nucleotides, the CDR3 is TGTGCCAGCAGCGTGACCGGGACTAGCGTCAATGAGCAGTTCTTC. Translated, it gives CASSVTGTSVNEQFF.

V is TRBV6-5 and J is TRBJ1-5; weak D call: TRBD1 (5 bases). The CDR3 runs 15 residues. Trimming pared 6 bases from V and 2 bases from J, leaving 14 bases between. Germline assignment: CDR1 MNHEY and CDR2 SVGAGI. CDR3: CASRTGGEGNQPQHF. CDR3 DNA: TGTGCCAGCAGGACGGGGGGGGAGGGCAATCAGCCCCAGCATTTT.

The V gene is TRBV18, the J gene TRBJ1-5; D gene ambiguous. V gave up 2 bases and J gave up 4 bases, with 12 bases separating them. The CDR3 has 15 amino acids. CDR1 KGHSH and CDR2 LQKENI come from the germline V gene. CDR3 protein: CASSPSGNQNQPQHF. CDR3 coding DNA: TGTGCCAGCTCACCAAGCGGGAACCAAAATCAGCCCCAGCATTTT.

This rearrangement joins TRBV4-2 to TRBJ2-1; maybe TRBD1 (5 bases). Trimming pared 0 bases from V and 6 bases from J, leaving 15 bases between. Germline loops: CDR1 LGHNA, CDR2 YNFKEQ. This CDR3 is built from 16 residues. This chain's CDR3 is CASSQDRQGHINEQFF. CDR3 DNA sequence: TGTGCCAGCAGCCAAGATCGCCAGGGTCACATCAATGAGCAGTTCTTC.

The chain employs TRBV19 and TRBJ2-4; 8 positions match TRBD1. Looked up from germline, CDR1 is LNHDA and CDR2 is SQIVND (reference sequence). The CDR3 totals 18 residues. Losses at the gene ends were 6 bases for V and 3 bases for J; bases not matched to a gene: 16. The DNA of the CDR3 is TGTGCCAGTAGCCCGTCGCTGGACAGGGACCGAAACAAAAACATTCAGTACTTC. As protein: CASSPSLDRDRNKNIQYF.

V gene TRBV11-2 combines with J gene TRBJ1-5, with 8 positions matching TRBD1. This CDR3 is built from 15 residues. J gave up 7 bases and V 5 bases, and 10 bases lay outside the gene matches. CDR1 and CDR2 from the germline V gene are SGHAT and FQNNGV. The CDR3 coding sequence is TGTGCCAGCAGCATGGACAGGGAAGCGGAGCAGCCCCAGCATTTT. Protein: CASSMDREAEQPQHF. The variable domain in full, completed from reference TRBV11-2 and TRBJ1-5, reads EAGVAQSPRYKIIEKRQSVAFWCNPISGHATLYWYQQILGQGPKLLIQFQNNGVVDDSQLPKDRFSAERLKGVDSTLKIQPAKLEDSAVYLCASSMDREAEQPQHFGDGTRLSIL.

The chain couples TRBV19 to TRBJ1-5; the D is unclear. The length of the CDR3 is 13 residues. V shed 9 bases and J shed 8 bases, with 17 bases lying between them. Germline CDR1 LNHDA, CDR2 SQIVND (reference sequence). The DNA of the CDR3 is TGTGCCAGCCGAGACAATCCCGGGGAGCCCCAGCATTTT. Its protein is CASRDNPGEPQHF.

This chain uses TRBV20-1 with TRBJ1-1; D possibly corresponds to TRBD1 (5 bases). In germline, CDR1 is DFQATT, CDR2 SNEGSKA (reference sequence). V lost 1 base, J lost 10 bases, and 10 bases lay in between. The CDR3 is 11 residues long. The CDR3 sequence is CSARVQGGAFF. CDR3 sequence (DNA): TGCAGTGCTAGAGTGCAGGGTGGAGCTTTCTTT.

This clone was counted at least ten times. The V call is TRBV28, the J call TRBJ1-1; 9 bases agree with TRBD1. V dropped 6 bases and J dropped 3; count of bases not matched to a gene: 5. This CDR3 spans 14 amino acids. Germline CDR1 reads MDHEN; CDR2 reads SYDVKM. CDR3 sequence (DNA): TGTGCCAGCAGGGACCGACAGGGGGACACTGAAGCTTTCTTT. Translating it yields CASRDRQGDTEAFF.

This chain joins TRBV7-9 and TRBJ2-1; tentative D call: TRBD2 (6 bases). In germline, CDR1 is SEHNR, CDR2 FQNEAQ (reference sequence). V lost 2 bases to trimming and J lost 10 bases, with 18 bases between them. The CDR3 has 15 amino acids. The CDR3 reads CASSLPPGTSREQFF. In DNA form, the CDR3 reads TGTGCCAGCAGCTTACCCCCCGGGACTTCCAGGGAGCAGTTCTTC. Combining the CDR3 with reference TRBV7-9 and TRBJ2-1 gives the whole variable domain DTGVSQNPRHKITKRGQNVTFRCDPISEHNRLYWYRQTLGQGPEFLTYFQNEAQLEKSRLLSDRFSAERPKGSFSTLEIQRTEQGDSAMYLCASSLPPGTSREQFFGPGTRLTVL.

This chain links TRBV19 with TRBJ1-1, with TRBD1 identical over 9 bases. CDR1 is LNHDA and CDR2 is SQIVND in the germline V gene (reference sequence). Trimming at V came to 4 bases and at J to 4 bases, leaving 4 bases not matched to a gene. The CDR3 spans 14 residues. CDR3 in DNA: TGTGCCAGTAGTAGACAGGGGGAGGCCACTGAAGCTTTCTTT. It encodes CASSRQGEATEAFF.

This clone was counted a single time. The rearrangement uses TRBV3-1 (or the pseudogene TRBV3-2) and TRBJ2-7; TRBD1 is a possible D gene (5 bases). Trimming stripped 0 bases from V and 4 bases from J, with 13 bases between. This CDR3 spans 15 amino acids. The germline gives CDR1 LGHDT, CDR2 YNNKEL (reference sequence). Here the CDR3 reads CASSQDDRTWYEQYF. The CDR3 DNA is TGTGCCAGCAGCCAAGATGATCGGACATGGTACGAGCAGTACTTC.